Shown below are 17 T cell receptor beta chains from a single sample sequenced in a study of T cells in Graves' hyperthyroidism and ophthalmopathy. RNA transcripts provided the source from which TCR beta CDR3 regions were amplified. An initial round of RT-PCR targeting the TCR CDR3 relied on the HTBI primer set. TCRdb re-called the multiplex PCR reads through MiXCR, storing one row per CDR3 protein. This sample has around 340,000 distinct CDR3 sequences; around a sixth occur once, and the top ten carry roughly 49%. Sequenced: blood. Every receptor here comes from a woman aged 50 to 65 with Graves' hyperthyroidism.

A remark on this clonotype: A much larger clone lies a single base off, so this may be a read error. The V call is TRBV3-1, the J call TRBJ2-5, with 12 bases aligning to TRBD2. CDR3 size: 16 residues. Germline CDR1 and CDR2: LGHDT and YNNKEL (reference sequence). The CDR3 DNA is TGTGCCGGCAGCCAAGGAGGACTAGCGGGGAAAGAGACCCAGTACTTC. It specifies CAGSQGGLAGKETQYF.

The chain links TRBV5-1 to TRBJ1-1; D might be TRBD1 (6 bases). V gave up 8 bases and J gave up 3 bases, with 11 bases separating them. The V gene's germline CDR1 is SGHRS and CDR2 YFSETQ. This CDR3 has 12 amino acids. The CDR3 region has the DNA TGCGCCAGTATGGGGGCGCACACTGAAGCTTTCTTT. Its translation: CASMGAHTEAFF. The variable domain in full, completed from reference TRBV5-1 and TRBJ1-1, reads KAGVTQTPRYLIKTRGQQVTLSCSPISGHRSVSWYQQTPGQGLQFLFEYFSETQRNKGNFPGRFSGRQFSNSRSEMNVSTLELGDSALYLCASMGAHTEAFFGQGTRLTVV.

This clonotype has more than one count but fewer than ten. The DNA of the CDR3 is TGTGCCAGCAGTTACGCCCTTTTGACGGGAATCTACAATGAGCAGTTCTTC. This sequence encodes CASSYALLTGIYNEQFF. This chain links TRBV12-3 or TRBV12-4 with TRBJ2-1; TRBD2 is a possible D gene (5 bases). The CDR3 is made up of 17 amino acids. Trimming shortened V by 4 bases and J by 3 bases, and 19 bases separated the two germline ends.

This clonotype was observed many times. The V and J genes are TRBV27 and TRBJ2-5; no clear D. Trimming removed 6 bases at V and 0 bases at J, with 11 bases between. CDR3 length: 14 residues. The V gene's germline CDR1 is MNHEY and CDR2 SMNVEV (reference sequence). The CDR3 reads CASSPKVYQETQYF. Written as DNA, the CDR3 is TGTGCCAGCAGCCCAAAGGTGTACCAAGAGACCCAGTACTTC.

This clonotype has only one observation. The chain combines TRBV9 with TRBJ2-1, with D possibly TRBD2 on 6 matching bases. V was pared by 6 bases and J by 8 bases, with 21 bases between. The V gene's germline CDR1 is SGDLS and CDR2 YYNGEE. The CDR3 sequence is 15 residues long. The CDR3 nucleotides read TGTGCCAGCACCCCCGCCGGGAGCCCCGGGGATGAGCAGTTCTTC. It specifies CASTPAGSPGDEQFF. The whole variable domain, remainder taken from reference TRBV9 and TRBJ2-1, is DSGVTQTPKHLITATGQRVTLRCSPRSGDLSVYWYQQSLDQGLQFLIQYYNGEERAKGNILERFSAQQFPDLHSELNLSSLELGDSALYFCASTPAGSPGDEQFFGPGTRLTVL.

The rearrangement uses TRBV5-1 and TRBJ2-7, with a weak D call TRBD2 (6 bases). The V gene lost 7 bases and the J gene lost 0 bases, with 14 bases spanning the gap. The length of the CDR3 is 14 residues. Germline assignment: CDR1 SGHRS and CDR2 YFSETQ. The CDR3 region is CASYPGLDSYEQYF. The CDR3 DNA reads TGCGCCAGCTATCCGGGACTTGACTCCTACGAGCAGTACTTC.

Ten or more counts support this clonotype. CDR3 sequence: CASSQDTRETEAFF. CDR3 bases: TGTGCCAGCAGCCAAGACACCCGGGAAACTGAAGCTTTCTTT. The chain combines TRBV3-1 with TRBJ1-1; no clear D gene. V gave up 0 bases and J gave up 5 bases, with 10 bases separating them. Germline CDR1 is LGHDT and CDR2 is YNNKEL (reference sequence). This CDR3 spans 14 amino acids. Variable domain in full (rest from reference TRBV3-1 and TRBJ1-1): DTAVSQTPKYLVTQMGNDKSIKCEQNLGHDTMYWYKQDSKKFLKIMFSYNNKELIINETVPNRFSPKSPDKAHLNLHINSLELGDSAVYFCASSQDTRETEAFFGQGTRLTVV.

This clonotype was found many times. The V gene is TRBV7-9, the J gene TRBJ2-1, with a possible D match to TRBD1 (7 bases). Germline V gene lookup returns CDR1 SEHNR and CDR2 FQNEAQ (reference sequence). CDR3 length: 11 amino acids. Trimming removed 7 bases at V and 12 bases at J, with 13 bases between. This CDR3 reads CASTQGGRQFF. Here the CDR3 DNA reads TGTGCCAGCACCCAGGGGGGACGGCAGTTCTTC.

In regard to this clonotype: Being one base from a much bigger clone, this may be a read error. The chain is built from TRBV10-3 and TRBJ2-3; 7 bases are shared with TRBD2. The CDR3 is made up of 14 amino acids. Germline-derived CDR1 and CDR2 are ENHRY and SYGVKD. In DNA form, the CDR3 reads TGTGCCATCTTGACTAGCTCTCGCACAGATACGCAGTGTTTT. Amino acid sequence: CAILTSSRTDTQCF.

This clonotype came up a few times. This chain joins TRBV7-9 and TRBJ1-1; D gene uncertain. CDR3 size: 12 residues. V lost 8 bases and J 0 bases, leaving 7 bases between the germline ends. Germline CDR1 is SEHNR and CDR2 is FQNEAQ (reference sequence). CDR3 sequence (DNA): TGTGCCAGCGAGGCCTTGAACACTGAAGCTTTCTTT. Translating it yields CASEALNTEAFF.

This clonotype was counted a few times. The rearrangement uses TRBV6-1 and TRBJ1-2; D is uncertain. From germline, CDR1 is MNHNS and CDR2 SASEGT. This CDR3 has 16 residues. V shed 2 bases and J shed 4 bases, with 17 bases lying between them. CDR3 DNA sequence: TGTGCCAGCAGTGAATTGGTGGCCTCGGCGGGCTATGGCTACACCTTC. Translating it yields CASSELVASAGYGYTF.

This clonotype has at least ten counts. The rearrangement links TRBV5-1 to TRBJ2-7, with 8 bases identical to TRBD1. Looked up from germline, CDR1 is SGHRS and CDR2 is YFSETQ. This CDR3 spans 15 amino acids. J was trimmed by 0 bases and V by 0 bases; bases with no gene match: 2. The CDR3 DNA reads as TGCGCCAGCAGCTTGGGACAGGGGAGCTCCTACGAGCAGTACTTC. Protein product: CASSLGQGSSYEQYF. Using reference TRBV5-1 and TRBJ2-7 for the parts outside the CDR3, the full variable domain is KAGVTQTPRYLIKTRGQQVTLSCSPISGHRSVSWYQQTPGQGLQFLFEYFSETQRNKGNFPGRFSGRQFSNSRSEMNVSTLELGDSALYLCASSLGQGSSYEQYFGPGTRLTVT.

This clonotype was found many times. This chain joins TRBV7-9 and TRBJ2-3; 7 bases line up with TRBD2. Germline values: CDR1 SEHNR, CDR2 FQNEAQ (reference sequence). V lost 4 bases and J lost 4; bases outside the gene matches: 11. The length of the CDR3 is 16 residues. The CDR3 region is CASSSRSGAPPDTQYF. CDR3 nucleotide sequence: TGTGCCAGCAGCTCCAGAAGCGGGGCCCCCCCAGATACGCAGTATTTT.

The table lists this clonotype with a few counts. The chain joins TRBV5-1 to TRBJ2-7, with 9 bases that match TRBD2. Germline CDR1 is SGHRS and CDR2 is YFSETQ. This CDR3 is built from 15 residues. Unmatched junction bases numbered 12, after V lost 4 bases and J lost 7 bases. CDR3 sequence reads: CASSHVAGGGLEQYF. The CDR3 DNA follows: TGCGCCAGCAGCCACGTCGCGGGAGGGGGCTTGGAGCAGTACTTC. Together with reference TRBV5-1 and TRBJ2-7, the CDR3 gives the full variable domain: KAGVTQTPRYLIKTRGQQVTLSCSPISGHRSVSWYQQTPGQGLQFLFEYFSETQRNKGNFPGRFSGRQFSNSRSEMNVSTLELGDSALYLCASSHVAGGGLEQYFGPGTRLTVT.

This clonotype was seen only a few times. The CDR3: CASSTGVIAGEETQYF. In DNA form, the CDR3 reads TGCGCCAGCAGCACCGGAGTGATAGCGGGAGAGGAGACCCAGTACTTC. V and J are TRBV5-1 and TRBJ2-5, with TRBD2 matching over 9 bases. The germline V gene has CDR1 SGHRS and CDR2 YFSETQ. This CDR3 comprises 16 residues. Losses at the gene ends were 4 bases for V and 5 bases for J; bases not matched to a gene: 12.

This clonotype was detected ten times or more. The chain recombines TRBV7-8 with TRBJ2-1; D uncertain. The CDR3 loop spans 15 amino acids. Trimming stripped 5 bases from V and 0 bases from J, with 11 bases between. The germline V gene has CDR1 SGHVS and CDR2 FQNEAQ. The CDR3 protein is CASSPQVPSYNEQFF. CDR3 in DNA: TGTGCCAGCAGCCCTCAGGTTCCCTCCTACAATGAGCAGTTCTTC. The whole variable domain, remainder taken from reference TRBV7-8 and TRBJ2-1, is GAGVSQSPRYKVAKRGQDVALRCDPISGHVSLFWYQQALGQGPEFLTYFQNEAQLDKSGLPSDRFFAERPEGSVSTLKIQRTQQEDSAVYLCASSPQVPSYNEQFFGPGTRLTVL.

This clonotype was detected ten times or more. The V gene is TRBV28, the J gene TRBJ2-5; 9 bases map to TRBD2. The CDR3 extends over 14 amino acids. Per the germline V gene, CDR1 is MDHEN and CDR2 is SYDVKM. V gave up 4 bases and J gave up 5 bases; unmatched junction bases: 5. The CDR3 loop is CASSSGLATETQYF. In DNA form, the CDR3 reads TGTGCCAGCAGTTCAGGACTAGCGACCGAGACCCAGTACTTC. Drawing the rest from reference TRBV28 and TRBJ2-5, the complete variable domain is DVKVTQSSRYLVKRTGEKVFLECVQDMDHENMFWYRQDPGLGLRLIYFSYDVKMKEKGDIPEGYSVSREKKERFSLILESASTNQTSMYLCASSSGLATETQYFGPGTRLLVL.